The sequence of this T cell receptor beta chain was determined in a study of control samples from healthy donors and cancer patients. Germline V gene data show CDR1 as LGHDT and CDR2 as YNNKEL (reference sequence). The CDR3 sequence is 14 residues long. With 0 bases removed from V and 3 bases from J, the gap between germline ends came to 8 bases. The repertoire was sequenced with immunoSEQ multiplex PCR; TCRdb's copy has only in-frame clones and lacks some. The sample lists some 140,000 clones; 88% were seen once. This clonotype originated in a woman aged 25 to 39 in good health. The chain employs TRBV3-1 (or the pseudogene TRBV3-2) and TRBJ1-1; D is unresolved. The sequencing input was blood. This CDR3 reads CASSQDLADTEAFF. In DNA form, the CDR3 reads TGTGCCAGCAGCCAAGATTTGGCAGACACTGAAGCTTTCTTT.